The T cell receptor (beta chain) described here comes from a study of cytotoxic CD8 clonotypes in ibrutinib-treated CLL. Study summary: Each sample contained, on average, approximately 230,000 productive templates and tens of thousands of productive rearrangements.

Study outcomes and limitations: Contraction or stability on treatment was seen for public clonotypes, which were uncommon.

Trimming cost V 5 bases and J 3 bases, with 9 bases left between them. CDR3 length: 14 amino acids. Germline assignment: CDR1 SGHRS and CDR2 YFSETQ. As input for TCR beta libraries, around 2.1 micrograms of genomic DNA came from cryopreserved PBMCs. This table comes from immunoSEQ multiplex PCR, and its TCRdb copy is limited to in-frame clones, with some not included. The sample yields some 65,000 clones, less than 60% seen once. This clone appeared many times. Its cognate antigen is unknown. The chain joins TRBV5-1 to TRBJ1-6; no clear D. This TCR was recovered from a human donor with chronic lymphocytic leukemia. The sequencing here drew on PBMCs, taken after 12 months of ibrutinib treatment. The CDR3 DNA follows: TGCGCCAGCAGAGAGATCCTCTATAATTCACCCCTCCACTTT. Translated, it gives CASREILYNSPLHF.